Listed below are T cell receptor beta chains from one sample, sequenced in a study of cytomegalovirus exposure and HLA in healthy donors. Sequencing was performed with immunoSEQ multiplex PCR; in TCRdb, only in-frame clones are kept and a portion is missing. The repertoire holds around 170,000 clones, with roughly three quarters as singletons. Sequencing was done on a sample of PBMCs. These receptor sequences come from a woman aged 25 to 45 in good health and CMV-seropositive. The CDR3 runs from the conserved cysteine through the conserved F or W.

V gene	CDR3 protein
TRBV29-1	CSVGATNEKLFF
TRBV11-3	CASSPASQADRSTDTQYF
TRBV19	CATRTGGAYEQYF
TRBV7-3	CASSSKGLATGELFF
TRBV19	CASSISTGGLIALHF
TRBV14	CASSQDLGAETQYF
TRBV28	CASNTGTYEQYF
TRBV9	CASSEQGVSSYNEQFF
TRBV30	CAWSGTLNSGNTIYF
TRBV5-8	CASSLGGGGYNEQFF
TRBV6-1	CASSQGAWGANVLTF
TRBV29-1	CSAGDNSGEQYF
TRBV13	CASSSDPFRGGDEQFF
TRBV18	CASSPDRTVGYGYTF
TRBV2	CASRGLAGDTGELFF
TRBV6-1	CASRAGVDNSPLHF
TRBV6-6	CASSGEGHLDEQYF
TRBV10-3	CAISARDRATDTQYF
TRBV7-6	CASSLARQVLQETQYF
TRBV30	CACRTGGPYEQYF
TRBV5-1	CASSLGQGDGNTIYF
TRBV19	CASSIVGQPAGQYF
TRBV7-9	CASSLGGVKMMGELFF
TRBV28	CASSSGKTYRGSYEQYF
TRBV5-4	CASNFIGAEAFF
TRBV28	CASNYGGFKGNEKLFF
TRBV11-2	CASSLIGGKGSYEQYF
TRBV27	CARGVRAPSNQPQHF
TRBV7-9	CASQGRNSPLHF
TRBV4-2	CASSQGSQSYGYTF
TRBV2	CASSGEQVNTGELFF
TRBV7-9	CASSLAPGETNTGELFF
TRBV19	CASSIAGADNSPLHF
TRBV28	CASSWTGNYGYTF
TRBV27	CASSSGGAGEETQHF
TRBV6-1	CASRQGAKNIQYF
TRBV4-1	CASSQDRARGLYEQYF
TRBV6-6	CASTRQVQETQYF
TRBV9	CASSVGKRDTQYF
TRBV11-3	CASSLGFIDLLYGYTF
TRBV10-1	CASSVTGEEQYF
TRBV19	CASSTTGGENQPQHF
TRBV4-3	CASSQVGPSKLFF
TRBV27	CASSTGTGDNEQFF
TRBV7-9	CASSPDVLGGATQYF
TRBV7-9	CSSSPDRANQPQHF
TRBV19	CASSMSGSGSPLHF
TRBV9	CASSARVDSSGANVLTF
TRBV18	CASSPSDRGNQPQHF
TRBV4-2	CASSQRDGDFPYEQYF
TRBV19	CASSFRTGRGGEQYF
TRBV7-9	CASSFTSGPGETQYF
TRBV5-5	CASTRTGGGNTEAFF
TRBV5-1	CASSPWGEDGVYGYTF
TRBV10-3	CAISEAGGRGNQPQHF
TRBV27	CASSLWGLPYEQYF
TRBV6-6	CASSLLAGAYEQYF
TRBV7-2	CASTPYHSGSYEQYF
TRBV19	CASSIRRGNTEAFF